These 22 T cell receptor beta chains originate from one sample sequenced in a study of T cell responses to AZD1222 COVID-19 vaccine. This table comes from immunoSEQ multiplex PCR, and its TCRdb copy is limited to in-frame clones, with some not included. The sample gives around 61,000 clones, 70% to 90% of which show up once; over 13% is in the top ten. The sequences come from peripheral blood, collected on day 0 of AZD1222 vaccination. The origin of the receptors is an adult in good health.

The chain couples TRBV18 to TRBJ1-2; D possibly corresponds to TRBD1 (5 bases). Germline CDR1 is KGHSH and CDR2 is LQKENI. There are 13 residues in the CDR3. V was pared by 4 bases and J by 4 bases, with 10 bases between. The CDR3 coding sequence is TGTGCCAGCTCACGGGGGGTCGGCTATGGCTACACCTTC. Its protein product is CASSRGVGYGYTF.

Only one count was recorded for this clone. The V call is TRBV5-4, the J call TRBJ1-1; no definite D call. V gave up 0 bases and J gave up 0 bases, with 9 bases separating them. CDR1 and CDR2 from the germline V gene are SGHNT and YYREEE (reference sequence). The CDR3 loop spans 15 amino acids. The CDR3: CASSLDNRMNTEAFF. CDR3 coding DNA: TGTGCCAGCAGCTTGGATAACAGAATGAACACTGAAGCTTTCTTT. Looking up the rest from reference TRBV5-4 and TRBJ1-1 gives the full variable domain: ETGVTQSPTHLIKTRGQQVTLRCSSQSGHNTVSWYQQALGQGPQFIFQYYREEENGRGNFPPRFSGLQFPNYSSELNVNALELDDSALYLCASSLDNRMNTEAFFGQGTRLTVV.

This rearrangement joins TRBV11-2 to TRBJ1-1; possibly TRBD1 for D (5 bases). The CDR3 loop spans 14 amino acids. V was trimmed by 2 bases and J by 8 bases, leaving 15 bases between them. The germline V gene has CDR1 SGHAT and CDR2 FQNNGV. The CDR3 sequence is CASSLSGRSDEAFF. CDR3 DNA: TGTGCCAGCAGCTTATCAGGGCGTTCCGACGAAGCTTTCTTT. Combining the CDR3 with reference TRBV11-2 and TRBJ1-1 gives the whole variable domain EAGVAQSPRYKIIEKRQSVAFWCNPISGHATLYWYQQILGQGPKLLIQFQNNGVVDDSQLPKDRFSAERLKGVDSTLKIQPAKLEDSAVYLCASSLSGRSDEAFFGQGTRLTVV.

V usage is TRBV9 and J usage is TRBJ1-5; D gene uncertain. Per the germline V gene, CDR1 is SGDLS and CDR2 is YYNGEE. Trimming pared 4 bases from V and 10 bases from J, leaving 18 bases between. The CDR3 has 14 residues. The CDR3 is CASSPGWAPGPQHF. CDR3 nucleotide sequence: TGTGCCAGCAGCCCAGGTTGGGCACCTGGCCCCCAGCATTTT.

The chain has TRBV7-2 and TRBJ1-1, with a weak D call TRBD1 (5 bases). V gave up 1 base and J gave up 2 bases, with 14 bases separating them. CDR1 is SGHTA and CDR2 is FQGNSA in the germline V gene. The CDR3 is 16 amino acids. The CDR3 loop reads CASSLGYQGLNTEAFF. CDR3 coding DNA: TGTGCCAGCAGCTTAGGGTATCAGGGACTTAACACTGAAGCTTTCTTT.

The chain is built from TRBV2 and TRBJ1-1, with 7 positions matching TRBD1. Germline CDR1 SNHLY, CDR2 FYNNEI. This CDR3 is built from 14 residues. Trimming removed 4 bases from V and 5 bases from J; junction bases left unmatched: 7. The CDR3 sequence: CASSVDRVSTEAFF. The CDR3 nucleotides read TGTGCCAGCAGTGTAGACAGGGTTTCGACTGAAGCTTTCTTT.

The genes are TRBV3-1 (or the pseudogene TRBV3-2) and TRBJ2-1; 9 bases fit TRBD2. With 3 bases clipped from V and 1 base from J, the junction kept 7 bases outside the gene matches. This CDR3 region has 17 residues. Germline V gene sequence: CDR1 LGHDT, CDR2 YNNKEL (reference sequence). CDR3 amino acids: CASSQVAGGPSYNEQFF. The CDR3 DNA sequence: TGTGCCAGCAGCCAGGTCGCGGGGGGGCCGTCCTACAATGAGCAGTTCTTC.

The chain links TRBV5-6 to TRBJ2-7; D is tentatively TRBD1 or TRBD2 (5 bases each). The CDR3 consists of 14 residues. Germline values: CDR1 SGHDT, CDR2 YYEEEE. Trimming took 4 bases from V and 2 from J, leaving 13 bases between them. DNA of the CDR3: TGTGCCAGCAGCCTCGGGGCCTCCCCCTACGAGCAGTACTTC. Amino acids: CASSLGASPYEQYF.

The gene calls are TRBV2 and TRBJ2-2; D might be TRBD1 or TRBD2, each matching 6 bases. In germline, CDR1 is SNHLY, CDR2 FYNNEI. The CDR3 extends over 16 amino acids. The germline V and J ends were trimmed by 6 bases and 4 bases, with 18 bases remaining between them. The CDR3 is CASSPEGGAGTGELFF. In nucleotides, the CDR3 is TGTGCCAGCAGCCCCGAGGGGGGCGCGGGCACCGGGGAGCTGTTTTTT.

The rearrangement links TRBV9 to TRBJ2-6; either TRBD1 or TRBD2 may fit D (5 bases each). Deletions cut 5 bases from V and 4 bases from J, with 13 bases between. This CDR3 has 15 amino acids. Germline-derived CDR1 and CDR2 are SGDLS and YYNGEE. This CDR3 is CASSRGPPGANVLTF. The CDR3, as DNA: TGTGCCAGCAGTAGGGGACCCCCAGGGGCCAACGTCCTGACTTTC.

This sequence joins TRBV7-8 and TRBJ1-1, with D tentatively TRBD1 (5 bases). CDR1 and CDR2 (germline): SGHVS, FQNEAQ. V was trimmed by 4 bases and J by 3 bases, leaving 12 bases between them. The CDR3 is made up of 14 amino acids. In nucleotides, the CDR3 is TGTGCCAGCAGCTGGACTAAAGGGGACACTGAAGCTTTCTTT. Its translation: CASSWTKGDTEAFF.

This chain joins TRBV7-8 and TRBJ2-7; TRBD1 matches at 9 bases. V was pared by 4 bases and J by 8 bases, with 12 bases of the junction left unmatched. CDR3 size: 15 residues. The germline gives CDR1 SGHVS, CDR2 FQNEAQ. The CDR3 spells CASSSTPGQGFKQYF. The CDR3 DNA reads TGTGCCAGCAGCTCGACACCGGGACAGGGATTCAAGCAGTACTTC.

The CDR3: CASSFGRQTYEQYF. The DNA of the CDR3 is TGTGCCAGCAGTTTCGGACGACAGACCTACGAGCAGTACTTC. The chain employs TRBV27 and TRBJ2-7, with TRBD1 as a possible D gene (5 bases). The CDR3 covers 14 residues. Germline lookup yields CDR1 MNHEY and CDR2 SMNVEV (reference sequence). V shed 3 bases and J shed 2 bases, with 11 bases lying between them.

V and J are TRBV5-1 and TRBJ1-4; D is unclear. Germline loops: CDR1 SGHRS, CDR2 YFSETQ. This CDR3 is built from 17 residues. The V end lost 0 bases, the J end lost 5 bases, and 17 bases lay between the germline ends. CDR3 in DNA: TGCGCCAGCAGCTTGGATACGTGGGCAGCAGGCAATGAAAAACTGTTTTTT. Translation gives CASSLDTWAAGNEKLFF.

CDR3 loop: CASSLGQSSYNEQFF. The CDR3 DNA reads TGTGCCAGCAGCTTGGGACAGAGCTCCTACAATGAGCAGTTCTTC. The chain recombines TRBV11-3 with TRBJ2-1, with 7 positions matching TRBD1. The trim removed 3 bases at V and 0 bases at J, leaving 2 bases unmatched. This CDR3 contains 15 residues. The germline CDR1 and CDR2 sequences are SGHNT and YENEEA.

By proportion, this clone is medium-sized. The CDR3 sequence is CASSPGTGNWYF. The CDR3 DNA reads as TGTGCCAGCAGCCCTGGGACAGGGAATTGGTACTTC. The rearrangement uses TRBV5-4 and TRBJ2-7; 9 nucleotides line up with TRBD1. After removal of 4 bases from V and 12 bases from J, the junction contained 8 bases not matched to a gene. This CDR3 has 12 amino acids. From germline, CDR1 is SGHNT and CDR2 YYREEE (reference sequence).

J is TRBJ2-1 and V is TRBV4-2; 11 nucleotides line up with TRBD2. The V gene's germline CDR1 is LGHNA and CDR2 YNFKEQ. The CDR3 is made up of 20 amino acids. The trim removed 4 bases at V and 5 bases at J, leaving 19 bases unmatched. The CDR3 nucleotides read TGTGCCAGCAGCCTGTTTAGCGGGGGGGATATACCCCGGATAAACAATGAGCAGTTCTTC. Encoded protein: CASSLFSGGDIPRINNEQFF.

This clone is a singleton in its sample. The DNA of the CDR3 is TGTGCCAGCAGCTACTCGACAGGGGTAGGGACTGAAGCTTTCTTT. Its protein product is CASSYSTGVGTEAFF. The chain links TRBV13 to TRBJ1-1; 8 bases map to TRBD1. CDR1 PRHDT and CDR2 FYEKMQ come from the germline V gene (reference sequence). The CDR3 covers 15 residues. V shed 4 bases and J 5 bases; nucleotides not matched to a gene: 9.

V usage is TRBV4-1 and J usage is TRBJ1-5; 7 nucleotides align to TRBD1. From germline, CDR1 is MGHRA and CDR2 YSYEKL. V gave up 4 bases and J gave up 0 bases; unmatched junction bases: 6. The CDR3 length is 16 residues. The CDR3: CASSPLQGYSNQPQHF. The CDR3 nucleotides are TGCGCCAGCAGCCCTCTACAGGGGTATAGCAATCAGCCCCAGCATTTT.

This chain links TRBV6-5 with TRBJ2-7, with D possibly being TRBD1 (6 bases). V lost 6 bases and J 12 bases, leaving 18 bases between the germline ends. The length of the CDR3 is 12 residues. CDR1 MNHEY and CDR2 SVGAGI come from the germline V gene. CDR3 sequence (DNA): TGTGCCAGCAGCAGAGAACAGGGAAACACGTACTTC. Protein product: CASSREQGNTYF.

This clone has a single count. The chain's CDR3 is CASSLQGAPLNEQYF. CDR3 coding DNA: TGCGCCAGCAGCCTACAGGGGGCCCCCCTGAACGAGCAGTACTTC. The V and J genes are TRBV5-1 and TRBJ2-7; 9 bases line up with TRBD1. The CDR3 spans 15 residues. Germline lookup yields CDR1 SGHRS and CDR2 YFSETQ. J lost 5 bases, V lost 4 bases, and 10 bases had no gene match.

This clone occurred once. The chain combines TRBV7-9 with TRBJ1-3, with no clear D. In germline, CDR1 is SEHNR, CDR2 FQNEAQ (reference sequence). The V and J ends lost 3 bases and 0 bases respectively, with 3 bases between them. CDR3 length equals 13 residues. The CDR3 DNA reads TGTGCCAGCAGCTTTAACTCTGGAAACACCATATATTTT. Its translation: CASSFNSGNTIYF. Using reference TRBV7-9 and TRBJ1-3 for the parts outside the CDR3, the full variable domain is DTGVSQNPRHKITKRGQNVTFRCDPISEHNRLYWYRQTLGQGPEFLTYFQNEAQLEKSRLLSDRFSAERPKGSFSTLEIQRTEQGDSAMYLCASSFNSGNTIYFGEGSWLTVV.